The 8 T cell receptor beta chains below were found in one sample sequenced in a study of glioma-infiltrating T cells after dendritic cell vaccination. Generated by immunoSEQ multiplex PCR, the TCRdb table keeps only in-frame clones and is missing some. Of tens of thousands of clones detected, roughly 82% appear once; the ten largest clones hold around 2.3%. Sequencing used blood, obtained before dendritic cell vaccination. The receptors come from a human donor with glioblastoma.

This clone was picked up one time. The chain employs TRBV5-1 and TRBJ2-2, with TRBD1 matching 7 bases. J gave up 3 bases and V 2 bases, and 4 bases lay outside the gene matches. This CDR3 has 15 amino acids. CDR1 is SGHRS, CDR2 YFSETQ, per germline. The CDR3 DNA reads TGCGCCAGCAGCTTAGGGGACAGAGACACCGGGGAGCTGTTTTTT. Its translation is CASSLGDRDTGELFF.

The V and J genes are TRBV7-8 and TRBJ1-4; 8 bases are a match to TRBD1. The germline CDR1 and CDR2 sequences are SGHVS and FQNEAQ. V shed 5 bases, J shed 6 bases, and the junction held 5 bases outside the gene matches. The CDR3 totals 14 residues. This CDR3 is CASSTGQGDEKLFF. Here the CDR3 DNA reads TGTGCCAGCAGCACAGGACAGGGTGATGAAAAACTGTTTTTT. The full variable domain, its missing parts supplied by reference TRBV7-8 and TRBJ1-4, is GAGVSQSPRYKVAKRGQDVALRCDPISGHVSLFWYQQALGQGPEFLTYFQNEAQLDKSGLPSDRFFAERPEGSVSTLKIQRTQQEDSAVYLCASSTGQGDEKLFFGSGTQLSVL.

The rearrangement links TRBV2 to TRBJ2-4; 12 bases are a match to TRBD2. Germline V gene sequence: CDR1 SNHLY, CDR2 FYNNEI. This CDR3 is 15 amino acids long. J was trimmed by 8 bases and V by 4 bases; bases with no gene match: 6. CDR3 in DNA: TGTGCCAGCAGTGGACTAGCGGGAGAGGGGGACATTCAGTACTTC. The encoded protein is CASSGLAGEGDIQYF.

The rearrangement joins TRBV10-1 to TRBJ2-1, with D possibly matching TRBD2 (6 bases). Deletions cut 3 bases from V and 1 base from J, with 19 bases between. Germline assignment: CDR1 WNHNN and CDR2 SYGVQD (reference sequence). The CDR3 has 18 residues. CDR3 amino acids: CASSDLGTGAVSYNEQFF. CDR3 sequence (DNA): TGCGCCAGCAGTGACCTCGGGACTGGAGCTGTGTCCTACAATGAGCAGTTCTTC.

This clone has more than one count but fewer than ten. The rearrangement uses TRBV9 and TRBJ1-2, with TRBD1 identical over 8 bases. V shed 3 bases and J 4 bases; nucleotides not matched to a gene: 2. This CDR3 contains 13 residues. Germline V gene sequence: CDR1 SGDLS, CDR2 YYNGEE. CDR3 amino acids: CASSDGTGYGYTF. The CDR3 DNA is TGTGCCAGCAGCGACGGGACAGGCTATGGCTACACCTTC. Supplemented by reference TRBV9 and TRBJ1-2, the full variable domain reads DSGVTQTPKHLITATGQRVTLRCSPRSGDLSVYWYQQSLDQGLQFLIQYYNGEERAKGNILERFSAQQFPDLHSELNLSSLELGDSALYFCASSDGTGYGYTFGSGTRLTVV.

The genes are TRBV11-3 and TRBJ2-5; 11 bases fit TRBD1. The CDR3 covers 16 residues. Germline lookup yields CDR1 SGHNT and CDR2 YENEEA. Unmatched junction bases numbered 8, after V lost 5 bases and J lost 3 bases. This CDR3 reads CASSAGTGGFEETQYF. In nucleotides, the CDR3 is TGTGCCAGCAGCGCTGGGACAGGGGGGTTCGAAGAGACCCAGTACTTC. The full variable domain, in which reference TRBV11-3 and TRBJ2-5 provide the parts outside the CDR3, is EAGVVQSPRYKIIEKKQPVAFWCNPISGHNTLYWYLQNLGQGPELLIRYENEEAVDDSQLPKDRFSAERLKGVDSTLKIQPAELGDSAVYLCASSAGTGGFEETQYFGPGTRLLVL.

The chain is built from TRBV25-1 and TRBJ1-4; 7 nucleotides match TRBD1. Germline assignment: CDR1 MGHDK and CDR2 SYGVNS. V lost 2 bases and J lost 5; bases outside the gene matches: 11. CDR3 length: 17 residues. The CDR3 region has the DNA TGTGCCAGCAGTGAAGGGGGACAGAGGGGCCAAAATGAAAAACTGTTTTTT. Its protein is CASSEGGQRGQNEKLFF.

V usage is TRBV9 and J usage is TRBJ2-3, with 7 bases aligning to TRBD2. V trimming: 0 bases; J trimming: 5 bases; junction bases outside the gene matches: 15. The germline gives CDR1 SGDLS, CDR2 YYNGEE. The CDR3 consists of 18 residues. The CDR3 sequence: CASSVAFAAGLLEDTQYF. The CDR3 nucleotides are TGTGCCAGCAGCGTAGCTTTTGCAGCGGGGTTATTAGAAGATACGCAGTATTTT.